The 17 T cell receptor beta chains reported below all come from one sample, sequenced in a study of blood T cell repertoires in COVID-19. Data came from immunoSEQ multiplex PCR; TCRdb stores just in-frame clones and leaves some out. The table lists 300,000 or so clones, roughly nine tenths of them singletons, with less than 3% in the top ten. Sequences were obtained from PBMCs or T cells enriched from blood (not recorded which). Source of these receptors: a woman aged 45-65 years who had been exposed to COVID-19.

This chain uses TRBV18 with TRBJ1-6; maybe TRBD1 (5 bases). Trimming cost V 2 bases and J 4 bases, with 6 bases left between them. Germline V gene lookup returns CDR1 KGHSH and CDR2 LQKENI. The CDR3 is 14 residues long. CDR3 residues: CASSPTGYNSPLHF. The CDR3 DNA is TGTGCCAGCTCACCAACAGGATATAATTCACCCCTCCACTTT.

The chain recombines TRBV9 with TRBJ1-4, with D maybe TRBD1 (6 bases). The CDR3 contains 14 residues. Per the germline V gene, CDR1 is SGDLS and CDR2 is YYNGEE. V lost 0 bases and J 6 bases, leaving 9 bases between the germline ends. CDR3 in DNA: TGTGCCAGCAGCGTAGCAGGGGATGATGAAAAACTGTTTTTT. This codes for CASSVAGDDEKLFF.

This sequence joins TRBV7-9 and TRBJ1-4; a weak D match, TRBD1 (6 bases). V was pared by 3 bases and J by 3 bases, with 11 bases between. The CDR3 contains 15 residues. From germline, CDR1 is SEHNR and CDR2 FQNEAQ (reference sequence). The CDR3: CASSFLQGSNEKLFF. The CDR3 region has the DNA TGTGCCAGCAGCTTCCTACAGGGTTCTAATGAAAAACTGTTTTTT.

The J gene is TRBJ1-6, the V gene TRBV3-1 (or the pseudogene TRBV3-2); no clear D gene. V gave up 4 bases and J gave up 6 bases, with 19 bases separating them. The CDR3 spans 17 residues. The germline V gene encodes CDR1 LGHDT and CDR2 YNNKEL (reference sequence). CDR3 sequence (DNA): TGTGCCAGCAGCCCGTCCTTCCCCCGGGTGGGTAATTCACCCCTCCACTTT. This encodes CASSPSFPRVGNSPLHF.

The V and J genes are TRBV7-2 and TRBJ2-2; D remains unclear. Germline V gives CDR1 SGHTA, CDR2 FQGNSA. The V end was cut by 1 base, the J end by 0 bases, with 6 bases between. The CDR3 spans 15 residues. CDR3 amino acids: CASSLGRANTGELFF. The CDR3, as DNA: TGTGCCAGCAGCTTAGGACGGGCGAACACCGGGGAGCTGTTTTTT.

This clone was seen a handful of times. V and J are TRBV2 and TRBJ2-3; 9 nucleotides line up with TRBD2. Germline V gives CDR1 SNHLY, CDR2 FYNNEI. This CDR3 region has 17 residues. The ends lost 1 base at V and 2 bases at J; junction bases unmatched: 7. The CDR3 bases are TGTGCCAGCAGTGAAGGCCTAGCGGGGACCACCACAGATACGCAGTATTTT. This encodes CASSEGLAGTTTDTQYF.

V usage is TRBV30 and J usage is TRBJ2-5; D gene ambiguous. The CDR3 runs to 11 residues. V lost 2 bases, J lost 5 bases, and 6 bases lay in between. Germline loops: CDR1 GTSNPN, CDR2 SVGIG (reference sequence). The CDR3 is CAWSSLETQYF. The CDR3 DNA is TGTGCCTGGAGTAGCCTTGAGACCCAGTACTTC.

This chain uses TRBV28 with TRBJ1-2, with 9 bases that match TRBD1. Germline loops: CDR1 MDHEN, CDR2 SYDVKM. The CDR3 is 14 amino acids. Trimming took 3 bases from V and 8 from J; bases not matched to a gene: 7. The CDR3 coding sequence is TGTGCCAGCAGTTTCTCACAGGGGGCAGTGGGCTACACCTTC. It is translated as CASSFSQGAVGYTF.

The rearrangement joins TRBV6-5 to TRBJ1-1; weak D call: TRBD1 (6 bases). This CDR3 has 16 amino acids. CDR1 is MNHEY, CDR2 SVGAGI, per germline. V was shortened by 0 bases and J by 2 bases, with 13 bases between the two germline ends. In DNA form, the CDR3 reads TGTGCCAGCAGTTACTCGAGGGGGGGGAGTAACACTGAAGCTTTCTTT. Protein sequence: CASSYSRGGSNTEAFF.

This chain uses TRBV24-1 with TRBJ1-2, with a possible D match to TRBD1 (5 bases). CDR1 and CDR2 from the germline V gene are KGHDR and SFDVKD. CDR3 size: 12 residues. V was pared by 9 bases and J by 2 bases, with 9 bases between. The CDR3 here is CATSGGNYGYTF. The DNA of the CDR3 is TGTGCCACCTCCGGGGGAAACTATGGCTACACCTTC.

The chain is built from TRBV25-1 and TRBJ2-3; D is undetermined. This CDR3 is 14 amino acids long. From germline, CDR1 is MGHDK and CDR2 SYGVNS. With 2 bases removed from V and 8 bases from J, the gap between germline ends came to 14 bases. CDR3 nucleotide sequence: TGTGCCAGCAGTGAAGACGGGTTCACGGGTACGCAGTATTTT. Amino acid sequence: CASSEDGFTGTQYF. The whole variable domain, filled in from reference TRBV25-1 and TRBJ2-3, reads EADIYQTPRYLVIGTGKKITLECSQTMGHDKMYWYQQDPGMELHLIHYSYGVNSTEKGDLSSESTVSRIRTEHFPLTLESARPSHTSQYLCASSEDGFTGTQYFGPGTRLTVL.

The rearrangement joins TRBV24-1 to TRBJ2-2; 8 nucleotides agree with TRBD1. After removal of 7 bases from V and 1 base from J, the junction contained 1 base not matched to a gene. The germline V gene has CDR1 KGHDR and CDR2 SFDVKD. CDR3 size: 14 residues. The DNA of the CDR3 is TGTGCCACCAGGGGGACAGGGAACACCGGGGAGCTGTTTTTT. Its translation: CATRGTGNTGELFF.

For the CDR3, the DNA is TGTGCCAGCAGCTTTAACTATATCTCCTACAATGAGCAGTTCTTC. Its protein product is CASSFNYISYNEQFF. The rearrangement links TRBV5-6 to TRBJ2-1, with D unclear. Trimming pared 2 bases from V and 0 bases from J, leaving 9 bases between. Per germline, CDR1 SGHDT and CDR2 YYEEEE. CDR3 size: 15 residues.

V gene TRBV7-9 combines with J gene TRBJ1-6, with D uncertain. The CDR3 length is 17 residues. V was trimmed by 1 base and J by 7 bases, leaving 17 bases between them. Germline assignment: CDR1 SEHNR and CDR2 FQNEAQ (reference sequence). The CDR3 DNA sequence: TGTGCCAGCAGCTTAGTGAGCTTGGACTCTTGGAATTCACCCCTCCACTTT. Protein sequence: CASSLVSLDSWNSPLHF.

The chain is built from TRBV28 and TRBJ1-4, with TRBD1 identical over 7 bases. Germline CDR1 reads MDHEN; CDR2 reads SYDVKM. V shed 4 bases, J shed 4 bases, and the junction held 3 bases outside the gene matches. The CDR3 is made up of 14 amino acids. CDR3 sequence reads: CASSSGQFNEKLFF. CDR3 DNA: TGTGCCAGCAGTTCGGGACAGTTTAATGAAAAACTGTTTTTT.

The J gene is TRBJ1-2, the V gene TRBV6-2 or TRBV6-3; possible D gene TRBD1, 6 bases. Germline V CDR1 and CDR2: MNHEY, SVGEGT. Trimming stripped 2 bases from V and 8 bases from J, with 12 bases between. This CDR3 comprises 13 residues. CDR3 sequence: CASSYLQGGGYTF. The CDR3 DNA reads TGTGCCAGCAGTTACCTACAGGGTGGCGGCTACACCTTC.

V and J are TRBV11-1 and TRBJ2-7, with a weak D call TRBD1 (7 bases). CDR1 is SGHAT and CDR2 is FQDESV in the germline V gene (reference sequence). The V gene lost 5 bases and the J gene lost 3 bases, with 17 bases spanning the gap. This CDR3 is 15 amino acids long. As DNA, the CDR3 is TGTGCCAGCAGCGTGACCGGGGGACAGTACTACGAGCAGTACTTC. Translating it yields CASSVTGGQYYEQYF.